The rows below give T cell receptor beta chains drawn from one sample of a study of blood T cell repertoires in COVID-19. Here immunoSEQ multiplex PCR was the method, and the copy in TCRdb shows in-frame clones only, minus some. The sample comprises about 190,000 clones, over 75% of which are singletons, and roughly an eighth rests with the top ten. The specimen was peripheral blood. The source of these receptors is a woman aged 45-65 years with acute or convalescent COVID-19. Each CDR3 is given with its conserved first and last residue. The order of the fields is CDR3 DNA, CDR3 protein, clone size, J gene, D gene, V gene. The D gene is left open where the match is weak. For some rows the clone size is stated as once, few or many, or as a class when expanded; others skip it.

CDR3nt: TGTGCCAGCAGCCCCAGTAGAGGCGGGGGGGTAAGGTATGGCTACACCTTC
CDR3aa: CASSPSRGGGVRYGYTF
abundance: .
j_gene: TRBJ1-2
d_gene: .
v_gene: TRBV9

CDR3nt: TGCAGCGCTCAAGCGGGGGGTGGGAACACTGAAGCTTTCTTT
CDR3aa: CSAQAGGGNTEAFF
abundance: many
j_gene: TRBJ1-1
d_gene: .
v_gene: TRBV29-1

CDR3nt: TGTGCCAGCAGTCCGTCGGGAGGAACCTACGAGCAGTACTTC
CDR3aa: CASSPSGGTYEQYF
abundance: .
j_gene: TRBJ2-7
d_gene: TRBD2
v_gene: TRBV6-6

CDR3nt: TGTGCCAGCAGTTCACTAGCGGGAGGGGACGAGCAGTACTTC
CDR3aa: CASSSLAGGDEQYF
abundance: .
j_gene: TRBJ2-7
d_gene: TRBD2
v_gene: TRBV27

CDR3nt: TGTGCCAGCAGCCAGGACAGGGCAGAGACCCAGTACTTC
CDR3aa: CASSQDRAETQYF
abundance: .
j_gene: TRBJ2-5
d_gene: TRBD1
v_gene: TRBV5-6

CDR3nt: TGCGCCAGCAAAATGGGGGACAGTATCGAGCAGTACTTC
CDR3aa: CASKMGDSIEQYF
abundance: few
j_gene: TRBJ2-7
d_gene: TRBD1
v_gene: TRBV5-1

CDR3nt: TGTGCCATCAGTAAACTAGCGGGAGCTTCCGAGCAGTTCTTC
CDR3aa: CAISKLAGASEQFF
abundance: .
j_gene: TRBJ2-1
d_gene: TRBD2
v_gene: TRBV10-3

CDR3nt: TGTGCCTGGAGCTTGGGGGCCTCCCGAGTCGGGGAGCTGTTTTTT
CDR3aa: CAWSLGASRVGELFF
abundance: .
j_gene: TRBJ2-2
d_gene: .
v_gene: TRBV30

CDR3nt: TGTGCCAGCAGACGCGGCCGTGGAGGAAACACCATATATTTT
CDR3aa: CASRRGRGGNTIYF
abundance: .
j_gene: TRBJ1-3
d_gene: .
v_gene: TRBV5-6

CDR3nt: TGTGCCATCAGCGACGGGACAGGCAATCAGCCCCAGCATTTT
CDR3aa: CAISDGTGNQPQHF
abundance: .
j_gene: TRBJ1-5
d_gene: TRBD1
v_gene: TRBV10-3

CDR3nt: TGTGCCAGCAAAGGGACAGCCTCTAACTATGGCTACACCTTC
CDR3aa: CASKGTASNYGYTF
abundance: .
j_gene: TRBJ1-2
d_gene: TRBD1
v_gene: TRBV2

CDR3nt: TGTGCCAGCAGTTACTACTCTGGAAACACCATATATTTT
CDR3aa: CASSYYSGNTIYF
abundance: few
j_gene: TRBJ1-3
d_gene: .
v_gene: TRBV28

CDR3nt: TGCAGTGCTAGTTCCGGGACTTATGAGCAGTACTTC
CDR3aa: CSASSGTYEQYF
abundance: .
j_gene: TRBJ2-7
d_gene: .
v_gene: TRBV20-1

CDR3nt: TGTGCCAGCTCACCGCAATTGACAACATCCACCGGGGAGCTGTTTTTT
CDR3aa: CASSPQLTTSTGELFF
abundance: .
j_gene: TRBJ2-2
d_gene: .
v_gene: TRBV18

CDR3nt: TGTGCCAGCAGCTTAGACCGGGATGACAATGAGCAGTTCTTC
CDR3aa: CASSLDRDDNEQFF
abundance: .
j_gene: TRBJ2-1
d_gene: .
v_gene: TRBV11-3

CDR3nt: TGCGCCAGCAGCTTGCAAACTGGAAACACCATATATTTT
CDR3aa: CASSLQTGNTIYF
abundance: .
j_gene: TRBJ1-3
d_gene: .
v_gene: TRBV5-1

CDR3nt: TGTGCCAGCGGCCGGGGACTGAGCTCCTACGAGCAGTACTTC
CDR3aa: CASGRGLSSYEQYF
abundance: .
j_gene: TRBJ2-7
d_gene: .
v_gene: TRBV3-1/TRBV3-2

CDR3nt: TGTGCCAGCAGCCAAGATCGAGGAACTGAAGCTTTCTTT
CDR3aa: CASSQDRGTEAFF
abundance: .
j_gene: TRBJ1-1
d_gene: .
v_gene: TRBV4-2

CDR3nt: TGTGCCAGCAGCCGGGACAGGGATACTGAAGCTTTCTTT
CDR3aa: CASSRDRDTEAFF
abundance: .
j_gene: TRBJ1-1
d_gene: TRBD1
v_gene: TRBV9

CDR3nt: TGCGCCAGCAGCCTCAACTCCGGGACAGGCGGTTCACCCCTCCACTTT
CDR3aa: CASSLNSGTGGSPLHF
abundance: .
j_gene: TRBJ1-6
d_gene: TRBD1
v_gene: TRBV4-3

CDR3nt: TGTGCCAGCAGCTCCAGGGGACAGGGACCCTACGAGCAGTACTTC
CDR3aa: CASSSRGQGPYEQYF
abundance: .
j_gene: TRBJ2-7
d_gene: TRBD1
v_gene: TRBV7-2

CDR3nt: TGTGCCACCAGTGCGGGGGGCCTGGATAATTCACCCCTCCACTTT
CDR3aa: CATSAGGLDNSPLHF
abundance: once
j_gene: TRBJ1-6
d_gene: .
v_gene: TRBV24-1

CDR3nt: TGTGCCTGGAGTGTACGGGGTAGGAATCAGCCCCAGCATTTT
CDR3aa: CAWSVRGRNQPQHF
abundance: few
j_gene: TRBJ1-5
d_gene: .
v_gene: TRBV30

CDR3nt: TGTGCCAGCTCACCAGCACCCGAAAGGAGGGTATCCGGAAACACCATATATTTT
CDR3aa: CASSPAPERRVSGNTIYF
abundance: .
j_gene: TRBJ1-3
d_gene: .
v_gene: TRBV18

CDR3nt: TGTGCCTGGAACCGAGGGAGCTCCGGGTACGAGCAGTACTTC
CDR3aa: CAWNRGSSGYEQYF
abundance: .
j_gene: TRBJ2-7
d_gene: .
v_gene: TRBV30

CDR3nt: TGTGCCACCAGTGGCGGCTACGAGCAGTACTTC
CDR3aa: CATSGGYEQYF
abundance: .
j_gene: TRBJ2-7
d_gene: .
v_gene: TRBV24-1

CDR3nt: TGTGCCACCAGCAGAGATTCGGGACTCTCTGGGGCCAACGTCCTGACTTTC
CDR3aa: CATSRDSGLSGANVLTF
abundance: .
j_gene: TRBJ2-6
d_gene: .
v_gene: TRBV15

CDR3nt: TGTGCCATCGCCCCTGGACAGTCTGGAAACACCATATATTTT
CDR3aa: CAIAPGQSGNTIYF
abundance: .
j_gene: TRBJ1-3
d_gene: .
v_gene: TRBV10-3

CDR3nt: TGTGCCATCAGTGCGGACAGGGGTAATCAGCCCCAGCATTTT
CDR3aa: CAISADRGNQPQHF
abundance: once
j_gene: TRBJ1-5
d_gene: TRBD1
v_gene: TRBV10-3

CDR3nt: TGCGCCAGCAGCTTGGGGTCGAGGACAGGGAATGAAAAACTGTTTTTT
CDR3aa: CASSLGSRTGNEKLFF
abundance: .
j_gene: TRBJ1-4
d_gene: TRBD1
v_gene: TRBV5-1

CDR3nt: TGTGCCAGCAGTTCGATCGGGACAGGGGATCACGAGCAGTACTTC
CDR3aa: CASSSIGTGDHEQYF
abundance: .
j_gene: TRBJ2-7
d_gene: TRBD1
v_gene: TRBV28

CDR3nt: TGCGCCAGCAGCTTGGCCCCGTACGGGTCAAGCTACACCTTC
CDR3aa: CASSLAPYGSSYTF
abundance: few
j_gene: TRBJ1-2
d_gene: .
v_gene: TRBV5-1

CDR3nt: TGTGCCAGCAGTTTCCGGAGGGAACTCCCGCAGTTCTTC
CDR3aa: CASSFRRELPQFF
abundance: .
j_gene: TRBJ2-1
d_gene: .
v_gene: TRBV12-3/TRBV12-4

CDR3nt: TGTGCCAGCAGTGAGGACCGGACAGGAGTTTATGGCTACACCTTC
CDR3aa: CASSEDRTGVYGYTF
abundance: .
j_gene: TRBJ1-2
d_gene: TRBD1
v_gene: TRBV6-1

CDR3nt: TGTGCCAGAAGTTCCGGGACAGGGAATGAAAAACTGTTTTTT
CDR3aa: CARSSGTGNEKLFF
abundance: once
j_gene: TRBJ1-4
d_gene: .
v_gene: TRBV7-5

CDR3nt: TGTGCCAGCAGTTACTCTCCCAGGGCGGACGAGCAGTACTTC
CDR3aa: CASSYSPRADEQYF
abundance: .
j_gene: TRBJ2-7
d_gene: .
v_gene: TRBV6-6

CDR3nt: TGTGCCAGTAGTACGGGACAGTTGAGCACTGAAGCTTTCTTT
CDR3aa: CASSTGQLSTEAFF
abundance: once
j_gene: TRBJ1-1
d_gene: TRBD1
v_gene: TRBV19

CDR3nt: TGTGCCAGCAGCTTGGAAAGACAGTCCACCTACGAGCAGTACTTC
CDR3aa: CASSLERQSTYEQYF
abundance: .
j_gene: TRBJ2-7
d_gene: .
v_gene: TRBV5-4

CDR3nt: TGCAGCGTTAGGATTAGCGGGAGGGCCGCTGAGCAGTTCTTC
CDR3aa: CSVRISGRAAEQFF
abundance: .
j_gene: TRBJ2-1
d_gene: TRBD2
v_gene: TRBV29-1

CDR3nt: TGTGCCAGTACCCCCGGGACAGGGTTGGCTGGGGAGCAGTACTTC
CDR3aa: CASTPGTGLAGEQYF
abundance: .
j_gene: TRBJ2-7
d_gene: TRBD1
v_gene: TRBV19

CDR3nt: TGCGCCAGCAGCCAAGATCGGGGGTCCTCAGCTAGAAACACCATATATTTT
CDR3aa: CASSQDRGSSARNTIYF
abundance: .
j_gene: TRBJ1-3
d_gene: .
v_gene: TRBV4-3

CDR3nt: TGTGCCTGGAGGTTTGGAGGGGGCAACACTGAAGCTTTCTTT
CDR3aa: CAWRFGGGNTEAFF
abundance: few
j_gene: TRBJ1-1
d_gene: TRBD1
v_gene: TRBV30

CDR3nt: TGCGCCAGCAGCCAACTAGGGTACTCGAACACCGGGGAGCTGTTTTTT
CDR3aa: CASSQLGYSNTGELFF
abundance: .
j_gene: TRBJ2-2
d_gene: .
v_gene: TRBV5-1

CDR3nt: TGTGCCAGCAGCTTCGAAAAGGGGGCAGGTGCGAACACTGAAGCTTTCTTT
CDR3aa: CASSFEKGAGANTEAFF
abundance: .
j_gene: TRBJ1-1
d_gene: TRBD1
v_gene: TRBV5-8

CDR3nt: TGTGCCAGCTCACAATATGGCGGGGGCACAGATACGCAGTATTTT
CDR3aa: CASSQYGGGTDTQYF
abundance: .
j_gene: TRBJ2-3
d_gene: .
v_gene: TRBV18

CDR3nt: TGTGCCAGCAGCTTGAGTGTCTCCGGTTACGAGCAGTACTTC
CDR3aa: CASSLSVSGYEQYF
abundance: few
j_gene: TRBJ2-7
d_gene: .
v_gene: TRBV7-8

CDR3nt: TGTGCCAGCAGTCGCACGGGACAGGCGCTTTCACCCCTCCACTTT
CDR3aa: CASSRTGQALSPLHF
abundance: .
j_gene: TRBJ1-6
d_gene: TRBD1
v_gene: TRBV6-5

CDR3nt: TGTGCCAGCAGCTTATTCCCCCTTCAGACAGGCCAGAACACTGAAGCTTTCTTT
CDR3aa: CASSLFPLQTGQNTEAFF
abundance: .
j_gene: TRBJ1-1
d_gene: .
v_gene: TRBV11-2

CDR3nt: TGTGCCAGCAGTGAAACGAGCTCCTATAATTCACCCCTCCACTTT
CDR3aa: CASSETSSYNSPLHF
abundance: .
j_gene: TRBJ1-6
d_gene: .
v_gene: TRBV6-1

CDR3nt: TGTGCCAGCAGTTTCCAGTCTTATGGCTACACCTTC
CDR3aa: CASSFQSYGYTF
abundance: .
j_gene: TRBJ1-2
d_gene: .
v_gene: TRBV12-3/TRBV12-4

CDR3nt: TGTGCCAGCAGCTCCTATGAAGTTTCCTACGAGCAGTACTTC
CDR3aa: CASSSYEVSYEQYF
abundance: .
j_gene: TRBJ2-7
d_gene: .
v_gene: TRBV13

CDR3nt: TGTGCCACCAGCAGAGGGAGCTCCTACGAGCAGTACTTC
CDR3aa: CATSRGSSYEQYF
abundance: .
j_gene: TRBJ2-7
d_gene: .
v_gene: TRBV15

CDR3nt: TGTGCCAGCACCCTAGAGAACAACTACAATGAGCAGTTCTTC
CDR3aa: CASTLENNYNEQFF
abundance: few
j_gene: TRBJ2-1
d_gene: .
v_gene: TRBV7-8

CDR3nt: TGTGCCAGCTCACCAAGTACAGATAACTATGGCTACACCTTC
CDR3aa: CASSPSTDNYGYTF
abundance: .
j_gene: TRBJ1-2
d_gene: .
v_gene: TRBV18

CDR3nt: TGTGCCTGGAGTAGAGGAGCGGGGGGTCTGAACACCGGGGAGCTGTTTTTT
CDR3aa: CAWSRGAGGLNTGELFF
abundance: .
j_gene: TRBJ2-2
d_gene: TRBD2
v_gene: TRBV30

CDR3nt: TGTGCCACCAGCAGCCCCTACAGGGGCTCTAATGAAAAACTGTTTTTT
CDR3aa: CATSSPYRGSNEKLFF
abundance: .
j_gene: TRBJ1-4
d_gene: TRBD1
v_gene: TRBV15

CDR3nt: TGTGCCAGCAGTTTAATAGGTCCTCGGGCAACTAATGAAAAACTGTTTTTT
CDR3aa: CASSLIGPRATNEKLFF
abundance: .
j_gene: TRBJ1-4
d_gene: .
v_gene: TRBV28

CDR3nt: TGTGCCAGCAGTCGCATGGAGGGGCAGGCTGAAGCTTTCTTT
CDR3aa: CASSRMEGQAEAFF
abundance: .
j_gene: TRBJ1-1
d_gene: .
v_gene: TRBV6-2/TRBV6-3

CDR3nt: TGTGCCAGCAGTTACTCAGGGGGCAGCAATCAGCCCCAGCATTTT
CDR3aa: CASSYSGGSNQPQHF
abundance: .
j_gene: TRBJ1-5
d_gene: TRBD1
v_gene: TRBV6-6